This entry features one T cell receptor (beta chain) sequence. The antigen remains unidentified. 60 Vbeta and 13 Jbeta primers were used in PCR. Profiled with immunoSEQ multiplex PCR; TCRdb holds only in-frame clones, not every one. Reported are over 75,000 clones; the ten largest clones contain 5.5%. This entry belongs to a study of cytomegalovirus exposure and HLA in healthy donors. Study-level results: The study listed approximately 160 cytomegalovirus-associated TCR beta chains.

CDR3 length: 13 residues. Germline lookup yields CDR1 SQVTM and CDR2 ANQGSEA. The source is a girl aged 10 to 17 in good health and CMV-seropositive. Material: PBMCs. The V call is TRBV29-1, the J call TRBJ2-1, with a weak D call TRBD1 (6 bases). The CDR3 DNA sequence: TGCAGTGCTCTGACAGGACACATACGGGAGCAGTTCTTC. It translates to CSALTGHIREQFF.